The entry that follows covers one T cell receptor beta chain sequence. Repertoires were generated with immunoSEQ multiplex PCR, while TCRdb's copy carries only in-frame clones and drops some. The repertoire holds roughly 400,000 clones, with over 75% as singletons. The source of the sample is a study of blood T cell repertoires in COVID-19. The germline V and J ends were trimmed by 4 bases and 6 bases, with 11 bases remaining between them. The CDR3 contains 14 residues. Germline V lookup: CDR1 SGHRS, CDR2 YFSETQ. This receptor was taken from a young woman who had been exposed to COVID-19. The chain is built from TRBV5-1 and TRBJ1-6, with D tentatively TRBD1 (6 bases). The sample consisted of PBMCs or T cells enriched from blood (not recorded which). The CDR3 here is CASSLGQTNSPLHF. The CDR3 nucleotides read TGCGCCAGCAGCCTGGGACAAACTAATTCACCCCTCCACTTT. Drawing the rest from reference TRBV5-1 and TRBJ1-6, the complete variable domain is KAGVTQTPRYLIKTRGQQVTLSCSPISGHRSVSWYQQTPGQGLQFLFEYFSETQRNKGNFPGRFSGRQFSNSRSEMNVSTLELGDSALYLCASSLGQTNSPLHFGNGTRLTVT.